This T cell receptor beta chain appears in the sequencing data of a study of T cell responses to AZD1222 COVID-19 vaccine. Only in-frame clones appear in the TCRdb table, and some are missing; sequencing was by immunoSEQ multiplex PCR. The table lists about 100,000 clones, less than 90% of them singletons. V lost 0 bases, J lost 3 bases, and 12 bases lay in between. Germline V gene lookup returns CDR1 LGHNA and CDR2 YSLEER. The CDR3 loop spans 17 amino acids. The chain employs TRBV4-3 and TRBJ1-6; D remains ambiguous. The TCR sequence derives from an adult in good health. The sample in question was peripheral blood, obtained on day 0 of AZD1222 vaccination. The CDR3 spells CASSQEPGMGYNSPLHF. Here the CDR3 DNA reads TGCGCCAGCAGCCAAGAGCCGGGAATGGGCTATAATTCACCCCTCCACTTT.